This entry describes one TCR beta chain. Antigen: not known. These data originate in a study of CD8 T cells in ankylosing spondylitis. Whole-study findings and limits: Reactive arthritis synovial fluid and blood were previously reported to contain some motif variants. A TCR beta motif of under 10 highly homologous variants appeared characteristic of ankylosing spondylitis blood. Reportedly, matched ankylosing spondylitis synovial fluid was significantly enriched for disease-linked clones. Disease-linked clones were CD8+ and relatively rare in peripheral blood.

The CDR3 length is 15 residues. Losses at the gene ends were 5 bases for V and 8 bases for J; bases not matched to a gene: 10. The germline V gene encodes CDR1 SEHNR and CDR2 FQNEAQ (reference sequence). Scientists made TCR beta libraries using quantitative 5'-RACE with molecular barcodes. TCRdb used MiXCR to reprocess the 5' RACE reads, holding one entry per CDR3 protein. Counted here are over 200,000 distinct CDR3 sequences, 18% occurring once; the ten biggest clones make up roughly 46%. The chain combines TRBV7-9 with TRBJ2-1; 9 nucleotides line up with TRBD2. The clonotype was recovered from a male donor with ankylosing spondylitis. Sample: blood, either unsorted or a sorted T cell fraction (not recorded which). This CDR3 reads CASSPEGLANDEQFF. As DNA, the CDR3 is TGTGCCAGCAGCCCCGAGGGACTAGCTAATGATGAGCAGTTCTTC.